The 11 T cell receptor beta chains reported below all come from one sample, sequenced in a study of T cells in Graves' hyperthyroidism and ophthalmopathy. Researchers amplified the TCR beta CDR3 regions from RNA transcripts. During a first-round RT-PCR of the TCR CDR3, the HTBI primer set was used. TCRdb independently ran MiXCR on the multiplex PCR reads; one entry per CDR3 protein. The sample lists fewer than 850,000 distinct CDR3 sequences, around 15% occurring once. The material sequenced was blood. These receptors were collected from a man aged 45-65 years with Graves' hyperthyroidism.

The J gene is TRBJ2-2, the V gene TRBV28; 7 bases are a match to TRBD1. CDR3 length equals 12 residues. Germline trimming cut 8 bases from V and 7 bases from J; bases unmatched to any gene: 4. CDR1 and CDR2 (germline): MDHEN, SYDVKM. CDR3 amino acids: CASRDRVGELFF. The CDR3 region has the DNA TGTGCCAGCCGGGACAGAGTCGGGGAGCTGTTTTTT.

Turning to this clonotype: Just one base apart from a much larger clone, this may be a read error. The J gene is TRBJ1-1, the V gene TRBV3-1, with TRBD1 matching 8 bases. V shed 3 bases and J 11 bases; nucleotides not matched to a gene: 11. This CDR3 has 14 residues. CDR1 and CDR2 from the germline V gene are LGHDT and YNNKEL (reference sequence). The CDR3 DNA reads TGTGCCAGCAGCCAGCAGACAGGGGAATTGAAGGCTTTCTTT. Translated, it gives CASSQQTGELKAFF.

This clonotype was recorded a few times. The rearrangement uses TRBV7-9 and TRBJ1-1; TRBD1 matches at 9 bases. The trim removed 5 bases at V and 5 bases at J, leaving 3 bases unmatched. Germline-derived CDR1 and CDR2 are SEHNR and FQNEAQ (reference sequence). This CDR3 is 13 amino acids long. The CDR3 here is CASSETGGTEAFF. The DNA of the CDR3 is TGTGCCAGCAGCGAGACAGGGGGAACTGAAGCTTTCTTT.

The chain recombines TRBV6-5 with TRBJ2-7; D unclear. Trimming removed 0 bases from V and 1 base from J, with 10 bases in between. The length of the CDR3 is 15 residues. CDR1 and CDR2 from the germline V gene are MNHEY and SVGAGI. The CDR3 bases are TGTGCCAGCAGTTACTCCCAGGACGTGTCCTACGAGCAGTACTTC. Amino acid sequence: CASSYSQDVSYEQYF.

Concerning this clonotype: Since a much larger clone is just one base distant, this may be a read error. The chain is built from TRBV25-1 and TRBJ2-1, with 15 bases identical to TRBD2. Per germline, CDR1 MGHDK and CDR2 SYGVNS. The CDR3 loop spans 15 amino acids. J was trimmed by 8 bases and V by 4 bases; bases with no gene match: 3. The CDR3 coding sequence is TGTGCCAGCAGTGGGACTAGCGGGAGGGCCTATGAGCAGTTCTTC. Its protein is CASSGTSGRAYEQFF.

CDR3 region: CASSYAAGVGFF. The CDR3 DNA is TGTGCCAGCAGCTACGCCGCAGGGGTAGGTTTCTTT. This rearrangement joins TRBV11-1 to TRBJ1-1, with D possibly being TRBD1 (6 bases). The germline V gene encodes CDR1 SGHAT and CDR2 FQDESV (reference sequence). Trimming removed 4 bases at V and 13 bases at J, with 16 bases between. The CDR3 length is 12 residues.

This clonotype was picked up a small number of times. This chain links TRBV12-3 or TRBV12-4 with TRBJ1-1, with D perhaps matching TRBD1 (5 bases). The CDR3 has 11 residues. V lost 3 bases and J lost 11, with 10 bases in between. The CDR3 DNA is TGTGCCAGCAGTTTCGGAGGGGATGCTTTCTTT. Translation: CASSFGGDAFF.

Many counts were recorded for this clonotype. The genes are TRBV24-1 and TRBJ1-4, with a tentative D call TRBD1 (5 bases). The CDR3 runs to 15 residues. From germline, CDR1 is KGHDR and CDR2 SFDVKD. V was trimmed by 2 bases and J by 3 bases, leaving 9 bases between them. CDR3 nucleotides: TGTGCCACCAGTGATTCTACGGGGGCTAATGAAAAACTGTTTTTT. Translation gives CATSDSTGANEKLFF.

This CDR3 is CASSDSPRQGAFGGYTF. In DNA form, the CDR3 reads TGTGCCAGCAGTGACTCCCCCAGACAGGGGGCCTTTGGGGGCTACACCTTC. The chain is built from TRBV2 and TRBJ1-2; the match to TRBD1 covers 10 bases. After removal of 3 bases from V and 8 bases from J, the junction contained 15 bases not matched to a gene. Looked up from germline, CDR1 is SNHLY and CDR2 is FYNNEI. The CDR3 has 17 residues. Variable domain in full (rest from reference TRBV2 and TRBJ1-2): EPEVTQTPSHQVTQMGQEVILRCVPISNHLYFYWYRQILGQKVEFLVSFYNNEISEKSEIFDDQFSVERPDGSNFTLKIRSTKLEDSAMYFCASSDSPRQGAFGGYTFGSGTRLTVV.

This clonotype showed up just a few times. The chain recombines TRBV27 with TRBJ2-1, with D possibly TRBD1 on 9 matching bases. CDR1 is MNHEY, CDR2 SMNVEV, per germline (reference sequence). This CDR3 spans 14 amino acids. V was clipped by 7 bases and J by 6 bases, with 16 bases between them. The CDR3 sequence: CASNSGTGSNEQFF. Here the CDR3 DNA reads TGTGCCAGCAATAGCGGGACAGGGTCCAATGAGCAGTTCTTC.

This clonotype was picked up a small number of times. This chain uses TRBV6-2 or TRBV6-3 with TRBJ2-7; 10 positions agree with TRBD1. V lost 7 bases to trimming and J lost 6 bases; unmatched junction nucleotides: 15. Germline V gene sequence: CDR1 MNHEY, CDR2 SVGEGT. CDR3 length: 16 residues. The CDR3 sequence: CASKKMTGGEVSEQYF. In nucleotides, the CDR3 is TGTGCCAGCAAGAAGATGACAGGGGGCGAGGTCTCCGAGCAGTACTTC.